The entry below gives a single T cell receptor beta chain sequence along with its context. Its binding antigen is unknown. No per-base quality is available; no much larger clone lies one base away. The CDR3 regions of human TCRbeta chains were subjected to immunosequencing. The authors' pipeline ran thus. TCRs in the repertoires were matched against a reference library of SARS-CoV-2-specific TCRs that had been generated with the MIRA antigen-specificity platform. Breadth meant the fraction of unique TCRs that were SARS-CoV-2-associated, whereas depth meant the fraction of total T cells that were SARS-CoV-2-associated. Using the MIRA data, every spike-specific TCR was mapped to the spike region that the TCR reacted to and assigned to either a CD4 or a CD8 class. Log10-transformed breadth and depth values were compared by one-way ANOVA with Sidak's multiple comparisons tests. Held by TCRdb, this immuneACCESS table contains in-frame sequences only and omits some clones. Under half of the omission traces to an unresolved V gene where checked; the cause of the rest is unknown. That table gives V, J and clone size, and the DNA gave D and trimming. This sample is represented by approximately 110,000 clones; 70% to 90% of them were singletons. The top ten clones comprise approximately 4.2% of the sample.

The record originates from a study of T cell responses to AZD1222 COVID-19 vaccine listed by TCRdb under 2021. Concerning the study at large: Because spike-specific TCR depth and breadth did not differ between the two schedules, AZD1222 recipients who got a second dose at roughly 4 weeks were pooled with those who got a second dose at roughly 12 weeks. A total of 233 trial participants underwent TCR sequencing, of whom around 200 received two doses of AZD1222 and 26 received two doses of the MenACWY control vaccine. Trial participants were enrolled by age into 18-55, 56-69 and 70-plus year subgroups, with around 140, 26 and 57 TCR-sequenced participants respectively.

The sample's time point label is to be understood as: baseline before first vaccination. Vaccinee samples came from UK trials COV001 and COV002, including a single-blind randomized controlled phase 2/3 trial of AZD1222 (ChAdOx1 nCoV-19) in healthy adults. Trial participant PBMC samples were collected at day 0 and day 28 after the second dose for TCRbeta chain sequencing. Overall study outcomes, separate from this receptor: A significant rise in spike-specific TCR breadth and depth was observed after two AZD1222 doses relative to day 0 and relative to MenACWY recipients. Participants were mostly white British, with more females than males. The authors suggested clonal diversity may have been underestimated. The vaccine-associated CD4 TCRs covered the entire spike protein, and the dominant responses fell in regions 160-218 and 743-854. The 56-69-year group was small, and its depth increase did not reach significance, likely because of low power. Only five to seven AZD1222 recipients were SARS-CoV-2 seropositive at baseline, limiting conclusions about previously exposed vaccinees. Reportedly, almost half of the unique spike-specific TCRs recognized epitopes lying outside the regions that are mutated in the B.1.351 and B.1.1.7 variants. Because no day 14 peak-response samples were available, repertoires were characterized only after the peak T cell response.

The source material was peripheral blood, sampled on day 0 of AZD1222 vaccination. The TCR comes from an adult in good health.

The CDR3 in this case is CATSVSPPDTEAFF. The DNA sequence is TGTGCCACCAGTGTCTCGCCGCCGGACACTGAAGCTTTCTTT. This chain is built from TRBV24-1 and TRBJ1-1, with the D gene call left open. In the germline V gene, CDR1 corresponds to KGHDR and CDR2 to SFDVKD. Trimming takes 5 bases from V and 3 bases from J, and the germline ends sit 12 bases apart. Measured from the cysteine to the phenylalanine, the CDR3 is 14 residues long. Just the 42-base CDR3 DNA is kept, in frame starting at base 1.